The 26 T cell receptor beta chains given below trace back to one sample, sequenced in a study of early T cells in non-severe SARS-CoV-2 infection. MiXCR was run by TCRdb on the 5' RACE reads, yielding one entry per CDR3 protein. The sample shows tens of thousands of distinct CDR3 sequences, approximately 6.9% of them seen only once. The sample comprised whole blood. The receptor set was obtained from an adult who was a healthcare worker with PCR-confirmed SARS-CoV-2 infection or an uninfected control (not recorded which).

This clonotype was seen at least ten times. The chain is built from TRBV20-1 and TRBJ1-2; D is possibly TRBD1 (6 bases). The V end lost 3 bases, the J end lost 6 bases, and 23 bases lay between the germline ends. The CDR3 is made up of 16 amino acids. Germline loops: CDR1 DFQATT, CDR2 SNEGSKA (reference sequence). The CDR3 sequence: CSASYRDTSFWDGYTF. DNA for the CDR3: TGCAGTGCTAGTTACCGGGACACTTCCTTCTGGGATGGCTACACCTTC.

In its sample, this clonotype was seen many times. The rearrangement uses TRBV4-1 and TRBJ2-7; 8 bases line up with TRBD1. Germline V gene lookup returns CDR1 MGHRA and CDR2 YSYEKL. V lost 0 bases to trimming and J lost 5 bases; unmatched junction nucleotides: 15. The CDR3 sequence is 18 residues long. The CDR3 here is CASSQDVDMGTGRNEQYF. CDR3 bases: TGCGCCAGCAGCCAAGATGTGGATATGGGGACAGGCCGAAACGAGCAGTACTTC.

The sample holds many counts of this clonotype. The chain combines TRBV7-6 with TRBJ2-7, with D perhaps matching TRBD1 (6 bases). V lost 2 bases, J lost 4 bases, and 15 bases lay in between. The CDR3 totals 15 residues. From germline, CDR1 is SGHVS and CDR2 FNYEAQ. The CDR3 reads CASSLTSGTQYEQYF. Here the CDR3 DNA reads TGTGCCAGCAGCTTAACCTCTGGGACACAATACGAGCAGTACTTC.

This clonotype has a count of ten or more. This chain links TRBV18 with TRBJ2-5; possibly TRBD1 for D (5 bases). The CDR3 is 15 residues long. The V end was cut by 1 base, the J end by 1 base, with 10 bases between. The germline V gene encodes CDR1 KGHSH and CDR2 LQKENI. CDR3 in amino acids: CASSPQTAVQETQYF. The CDR3 DNA sequence: TGTGCCAGCTCACCACAGACAGCAGTCCAAGAGACCCAGTACTTC.

This clonotype was recorded at least ten times. The rearrangement uses TRBV4-1 and TRBJ2-1; perhaps TRBD1 as D (6 bases). The CDR3 is 16 residues long. Deletions cut 1 base from V and 4 bases from J, with 14 bases between. From germline, CDR1 is MGHRA and CDR2 YSYEKL. This CDR3 is CASSQGGQGRYNEQFF. CDR3 bases: TGCGCCAGCAGCCAAGGGGGGCAGGGTCGGTACAATGAGCAGTTCTTC.

This clonotype was found many times. The rearrangement joins TRBV11-2 to TRBJ2-3; D remains unclear. Germline V CDR1 and CDR2: SGHAT, FQNNGV. The V end lost 0 bases, the J end lost 2 bases, and 6 bases lay between the germline ends. The CDR3 totals 14 residues. As DNA, the CDR3 is TGTGCCAGCAGCTTAGAAGACAACACAGATACGCAGTATTTT. Amino acid sequence: CASSLEDNTDTQYF.

Regarding this clonotype: A much more abundant neighbour one base away suggests this may be a read error. The chain combines TRBV27 with TRBJ2-7, with 12 bases lining up with TRBD1. The CDR3 is 13 amino acids. CDR1 is MNHEY, CDR2 SMNVEV, per germline (reference sequence). The CDR3 DNA sequence: TGTGCCAGCAGGGGACAGGGGGCGTCCGAGCAGAACTTC. Its translation is CASRGQGASEQNF.

This clonotype was observed at least ten times. V gene TRBV2 combines with J gene TRBJ2-1, with D hard to call. Germline loops: CDR1 SNHLY, CDR2 FYNNEI. V gave up 2 bases and J gave up 9 bases, with 2 bases separating them. The CDR3 is 10 amino acids. As DNA, the CDR3 is TGTGCCAGCAGTGAAATTGAGCAGTTCTTC. It is translated as CASSEIEQFF.

This sequence joins TRBV10-1 and TRBJ1-3; 8 nucleotides align to TRBD1. The CDR3 sequence is 14 residues long. The V segment lost 4 bases and the J segment 4 bases; nucleotides outside the gene matches: 3. The germline V gene has CDR1 WNHNN and CDR2 SYGVQD (reference sequence). CDR3 residues: CASSVGQEGNTIYF. Written as DNA, the CDR3 is TGCGCCAGCAGTGTGGGACAGGAGGGAAACACCATATATTTT.

This clonotype was recorded many times. The chain employs TRBV15 and TRBJ2-5; 8 bases agree with TRBD2. The CDR3 runs 15 residues. V trimming: 4 bases; J trimming: 2 bases; junction bases outside the gene matches: 6. CDR1 LNHNV and CDR2 YYDKDF come from the germline V gene (reference sequence). CDR3: CATSILAAQQETQYF. CDR3 DNA: TGTGCCACCAGCATACTAGCGGCACAACAAGAGACCCAGTACTTC.

Many counts were recorded for this clonotype. The chain links TRBV14 to TRBJ2-5, with TRBD1 identical over 9 bases. Germline V gene data show CDR1 as SGHDN and CDR2 as FVKESK. Losses at the gene ends were 1 base for V and 4 bases for J; bases not matched to a gene: 7. The CDR3 is 16 residues long. The DNA for the CDR3 is TGTGCCAGCAGCCAAGCGGGACAGGGCTTCCGAGAGACCCAGTACTTC. This sequence encodes CASSQAGQGFRETQYF. Variable domain in full (rest from reference TRBV14 and TRBJ2-5): EAGVTQFPSHSVIEKGQTVTLRCDPISGHDNLYWYRRVMGKEIKFLLHFVKESKQDESGMPNNRFLAERTGGTYSTLKVQPAELEDSGVYFCASSQAGQGFRETQYFGPGTRLLVL.

This clonotype has a handful of counts. The rearrangement links TRBV4-1 to TRBJ2-2, with D perhaps matching TRBD1 (5 bases). Germline CDR1 MGHRA, CDR2 YSYEKL. Trimming left V 0 bases short and J 6 bases short, with 14 bases between. The CDR3 totals 16 residues. The CDR3 reads CASSQERQGLSGELFF. The CDR3 DNA sequence: TGCGCCAGCAGCCAAGAACGGCAGGGTTTATCCGGGGAGCTGTTTTTT.

This clonotype appeared a few times. The chain employs TRBV3-1 and TRBJ2-5, with D perhaps matching TRBD2 (5 bases). This CDR3 region has 13 residues. V dropped 8 bases and J dropped 2 bases, with 12 bases sitting between them. Germline CDR1 reads LGHDT; CDR2 reads YNNKEL (reference sequence). The CDR3 DNA sequence: TGTGCCAGCGGGGTTCCGGGACAAGAGACCCAGTACTTC. Its translation: CASGVPGQETQYF.

At least ten counts were recorded for this clonotype. The genes are TRBV10-1 and TRBJ2-2, with D tentatively TRBD2 (7 bases). The V and J ends lost 4 bases and 1 base respectively, with 16 bases between them. Germline-derived CDR1 and CDR2 are WNHNN and SYGVQD (reference sequence). The CDR3 sequence is 17 residues long. This CDR3 reads CASSGALGGGNTGELFF. CDR3 DNA: TGCGCCAGCAGTGGGGCCCTGGGAGGGGGGAACACCGGGGAGCTGTTTTTT.

This clonotype was seen ten or more times. The V gene is TRBV5-1, the J gene TRBJ2-7, with D maybe TRBD1 (6 bases). The CDR3 extends over 16 amino acids. Trimming cost V 0 bases and J 0 bases, with 13 bases left between them. The germline V gene encodes CDR1 SGHRS and CDR2 YFSETQ. The CDR3 sequence: CASSLEETGYSYEQYF. The CDR3 DNA reads TGCGCCAGCAGCTTGGAAGAGACAGGCTACTCCTACGAGCAGTACTTC.

This clonotype was recorded at least ten times. This chain connects TRBV12-3 or TRBV12-4 to TRBJ2-1; unclear D gene. Trimming took off 6 bases at V and 7 bases at J, with 13 bases between the two ends. This CDR3 is built from 13 residues. CDR3 nucleotides: TGTGCCAGCAGCGGGCAAGGTACTAATGAGCAGTTCTTC. This sequence encodes CASSGQGTNEQFF.

This chain connects TRBV29-1 to TRBJ2-5; a possible D gene is TRBD2 (5 bases). V lost 6 bases and J 4 bases, leaving 12 bases between the germline ends. Looked up from germline, CDR1 is SQVTM and CDR2 is ANQGSEA. CDR3 length: 12 residues. The CDR3 here is CSVNIGVETQYF. CDR3 DNA sequence: TGCAGCGTGAATATCGGGGTAGAGACCCAGTACTTC.

With respect to this clonotype: The junction departs from germline at one end; a sequencing error may be responsible. The rearrangement links TRBV27 to TRBJ2-7; 8 bases are a match to TRBD2. The V gene's germline CDR1 is MNHEY and CDR2 SMNVEV (reference sequence). This CDR3 has 15 amino acids. CDR3 loop: CASSLGGRRSYGQYF. CDR3 DNA: TGTGCCAGCAGTTTAGGCGGGAGGCGGTCCTACGGGCAGTACTTC.

This clonotype has at least ten counts. V usage is TRBV10-3 and J usage is TRBJ1-2; perhaps TRBD1 as D (5 bases). Germline CDR1 reads ENHRY; CDR2 reads SYGVKD. CDR3 length: 12 amino acids. Trimming removed 9 bases from V and 8 bases from J, with 16 bases in between. The CDR3 here is CAMAQSGGGYTF. CDR3 coding DNA: TGTGCCATGGCCCAGAGCGGGGGAGGCTACACCTTC.

This clonotype was recorded many times. The chain combines TRBV11-2 with TRBJ2-5; 9 nucleotides agree with TRBD1. V shed 5 bases, J shed 2 bases, and the junction held 3 bases outside the gene matches. From germline, CDR1 is SGHAT and CDR2 FQNNGV. The CDR3 runs to 14 residues. The CDR3 DNA is TGTGCCAGCAGCAGGGACAGGGCGCAAGAGACCCAGTACTTC. Its protein product is CASSRDRAQETQYF.

This clonotype was picked up a small number of times. V is TRBV7-6 and J is TRBJ2-1; 9 bases map to TRBD2. The CDR3 loop spans 17 amino acids. Germline assignment: CDR1 SGHVS and CDR2 FNYEAQ. V shed 2 bases, J shed 3 bases, and the junction held 8 bases outside the gene matches. DNA of the CDR3: TGTGCCAGCAGCTTATTTAGGCGGGAGGGCCACTACAATGAGCAGTTCTTC. Its protein product is CASSLFRREGHYNEQFF.

This clonotype was counted only a few times. This chain uses TRBV11-3 with TRBJ2-1; 10 bases line up with TRBD2. The V gene end was trimmed by 1 base and the J gene end by 13 bases; junction bases not matched to a gene: 7. Germline V CDR1 and CDR2: SGHNT, YENEEA. The CDR3 contains 14 residues. As DNA, the CDR3 is TGTGCCAGCAGCTTAGGATCAGCGGGAGGGAAACAGTTCTTC. It codes for CASSLGSAGGKQFF.

The table lists this clonotype with many counts. The chain is built from TRBV10-3 and TRBJ2-2; 9 nucleotides align to TRBD2. With 0 bases clipped from V and 5 bases from J, the junction kept 4 bases outside the gene matches. The length of the CDR3 is 16 residues. CDR1 and CDR2 (germline): ENHRY, SYGVKD. The CDR3 reads CAISESLAGETGELFF. The CDR3 nucleotides read TGTGCCATCAGTGAGTCGTTAGCGGGAGAAACCGGGGAGCTGTTTTTT.

This clonotype occurred a few times. V and J are TRBV20-1 and TRBJ2-5; D is uncertain. CDR3 size: 14 residues. V lost 0 bases and J 4 bases, leaving 12 bases between the germline ends. Germline V CDR1 and CDR2: DFQATT, SNEGSKA (reference sequence). The CDR3 loop is CSARDAGGPETQYF. The DNA for the CDR3 is TGCAGTGCTAGAGACGCCGGTGGGCCAGAGACCCAGTACTTC.

This clonotype is labeled medium-sized. The chain is built from TRBV6-5 and TRBJ1-6; TRBD1 is a possible D gene (6 bases). CDR3 length: 16 amino acids. V lost 0 bases and J 9 bases, leaving 15 bases between the germline ends. Per the germline V gene, CDR1 is MNHEY and CDR2 is SVGAGI. The CDR3 sequence is CASSYSSTGKGSPLHF. The CDR3 DNA sequence: TGTGCCAGCAGTTACTCGTCAACAGGGAAAGGTTCACCCCTCCACTTT.

This clonotype came up many times. The chain carries TRBV10-3 and TRBJ2-2, with D possibly matching TRBD2 (5 bases). Trimming pared 6 bases from V and 0 bases from J, leaving 5 bases between. Germline V gene lookup returns CDR1 ENHRY and CDR2 SYGVKD. The CDR3 has 13 residues. As DNA, the CDR3 is TGTGCCATCAGCGGGGCGAACACCGGGGAGCTGTTTTTT. Translating gives CAISGANTGELFF.